The rows below give T cell receptor beta chains drawn from one sample of a study of T cells after posttransplantation cyclophosphamide. Repertoires were generated with immunoSEQ multiplex PCR, while TCRdb's copy carries only in-frame clones and drops some. The sample holds around 10,000 clones, and no clone turns up only once. Sequences were derived from PBMCs, sampled after allogeneic stem cell transplant with posttransplant cyclophosphamide. The receptors come from a female patient in her thirties or forties who received an allogeneic stem cell transplant from a related donor, was CMV-positive, and had no GVHD. Some T cells could come from the graft donor. Both conserved end residues are part of each CDR3. A D gene is named only where the DNA matches it firmly. For some rows the clone size is stated as once, few or many, or as a class when expanded; others skip it.

size: many; J: TRBJ2-2; D: -; V: TRBV28; CDR3: CASSPAGSSGTGELFF; DNA: TGTGCCAGCAGTCCCGCCGGGTCCTCGGGGACCGGGGAGCTGTTTTTT
size: many; J: TRBJ1-3; D: -; V: TRBV10-3; CDR3: CAINPQRGNTIYF; DNA: TGTGCCATAAATCCTCAGAGGGGAAACACCATATATTTT
size: many; J: TRBJ2-7; D: -; V: TRBV4-1; CDR3: CASSQDPRGKKGYEQYF; DNA: TGCGCCAGCAGCCAGGACCCGAGGGGTAAAAAGGGTTACGAGCAGTACTTC
size: -; J: TRBJ2-7; D: TRBD2; V: TRBV7-2; CDR3: CASSLRQLAGGHSYEQYF; DNA: TGTGCCAGCAGCTTAAGGCAACTAGCGGGGGGCCACTCCTACGAGCAGTACTTC
size: -; J: TRBJ1-1; D: -; V: TRBV13; CDR3: CASSTGRGGTEAFF; DNA: TGTGCCAGCAGCACCGGACGGGGAGGCACTGAAGCCTTCTTT
size: few; J: TRBJ2-3; D: -; V: TRBV27; CDR3: CASSLNGVADTQYF; DNA: TGTGCCAGCAGTTTAAACGGGGTGGCAGATACGCAGTATTTT
size: many; J: TRBJ2-7; D: TRBD1; V: TRBV7-9; CDR3: CASSQASGTGSGEQYF; DNA: TGTGCCAGCAGCCAAGCGAGTGGGACAGGGTCGGGCGAGCAGTACTTC
size: few; J: TRBJ2-7; D: TRBD1; V: TRBV29-1; CDR3: CSVRRNRGLSYEQYF; DNA: TGCAGCGTCAGACGGAACAGGGGGCTTTCCTACGAGCAGTACTTC
size: many; J: TRBJ1-1; D: -; V: TRBV12-3/TRBV12-4; CDR3: CASTLGGTEAFF; DNA: TGTGCCAGCACCCTTGGGGGGACTGAAGCTTTCTTT
size: few; J: TRBJ2-6; D: TRBD1; V: TRBV28; CDR3: CASSWTGSTYSGANVLTF; DNA: TGTGCCAGCAGTTGGACAGGTTCGACCTACTCTGGGGCCAACGTCCTGACTTTC
size: many; J: TRBJ1-6; D: -; V: TRBV4-3; CDR3: CASSQQTGVGSPLHF; DNA: TGCGCCAGCAGCCAGCAGACAGGTGTAGGTTCACCCCTCCACTTT
size: few; J: TRBJ1-1; D: -; V: TRBV15; CDR3: CATSGREGTEAFF; DNA: TGTGCCACCAGCGGTCGAGAAGGCACTGAAGCTTTCTTT
size: many; J: TRBJ1-1; D: -; V: TRBV19; CDR3: CASSIGRSMNTEAFF; DNA: TGTGCCAGTAGTATAGGTAGAAGTATGAACACTGAAGCTTTCTTT
size: many; J: TRBJ2-3; D: -; V: TRBV5-1; CDR3: CASSLAAGNTDTQYF; DNA: TGCGCCAGCAGCTTGGCGGCAGGGAACACAGATACGCAGTATTTT
size: -; J: TRBJ2-3; D: -; V: TRBV29-1; CDR3: CSVDLTGTDTQYF; DNA: TGCAGCGTTGACCTTACGGGCACAGATACGCAGTATTTT
size: few; J: TRBJ2-2; D: TRBD1; V: TRBV7-9; CDR3: CASSNTGTGGSTGELFF; DNA: TGTGCCAGCAGCAACACCGGGACAGGGGGTAGCACCGGGGAGCTGTTTTTT
size: medium-sized; J: TRBJ1-1; D: -; V: TRBV6-5; CDR3: CASSSDRSYEAFF; DNA: TGTGCCAGCAGTTCTGACAGGTCCTATGAAGCTTTCTTT
size: many; J: TRBJ1-6; D: TRBD1; V: TRBV11-2; CDR3: CASSLDTPGTGESYNSPLHF; DNA: TGTGCCAGCAGCTTAGATACCCCCGGGACAGGGGAGTCCTATAATTCACCCCTCCACTTT
size: many; J: TRBJ1-4; D: -; V: TRBV7-2; CDR3: CASSLARGEKLFF; DNA: TGTGCCAGCAGCTTAGCGCGGGGTGAAAAACTGTTTTTT
size: few; J: TRBJ2-3; D: TRBD1; V: TRBV6-6; CDR3: CASSSLLTGGGDTQYF; DNA: TGTGCCAGCAGTTCCCTATTAACAGGGGGCGGAGATACGCAGTATTTT
size: hyperexpanded; J: TRBJ2-7; D: TRBD1; V: TRBV10-1; CDR3: CASRENGQACEQYF; DNA: TGCGCCAGCAGGGAAAACGGACAGGCCTGCGAGCAGTACTTC
size: many; J: TRBJ1-6; D: -; V: TRBV6-2/TRBV6-3; CDR3: CASSYSAGKSYNSPLHF; DNA: TGTGCCAGCAGTTACTCGGCAGGGAAGTCCTATAATTCACCCCTCCACTTT
size: many; J: TRBJ2-7; D: TRBD1; V: TRBV5-1; CDR3: CASSAYRGALSYEQYF; DNA: TGCGCCAGCAGCGCTTACAGGGGCGCACTTTCCTACGAGCAGTACTTC
size: many; J: TRBJ2-3; D: -; V: TRBV19; CDR3: CASSIVSSTDTQYF; DNA: TGTGCCAGTAGTATAGTGTCTAGCACAGATACGCAGTATTTT
size: many; J: TRBJ2-7; D: -; V: TRBV11-1; CDR3: CASSYEGSRAYEQYF; DNA: TGTGCCAGCAGCTACGAAGGGAGCAGGGCCTACGAGCAGTACTTC
size: many; J: TRBJ1-1; D: -; V: TRBV29-1; CDR3: CSVSSTSNTEAFF; DNA: TGCAGCGTTTCCTCCACTTCGAACACTGAAGCTTTCTTT
size: many; J: TRBJ2-7; D: -; V: TRBV10-3; CDR3: CAISLLDRPGYEQYF; DNA: TGTGCCATCAGTTTACTCGACAGGCCCGGCTACGAGCAGTACTTC
size: few; J: TRBJ1-2; D: TRBD1; V: TRBV6-5; CDR3: CASSYSKGARVDYTF; DNA: TGTGCCAGCAGTTACTCGAAGGGGGCGCGTGTCGACTACACCTTC
size: medium-sized; J: TRBJ2-1; D: TRBD2; V: TRBV7-2; CDR3: CASSPGLAGGNEQFF; DNA: TGTGCCAGCAGCCCAGGACTAGCGGGGGGCAATGAGCAGTTCTTC
size: few; J: TRBJ1-3; D: -; V: TRBV4-1; CDR3: CASSHRQVSSGNTIYF; DNA: TGCGCCAGCAGCCACCGACAGGTGTCCTCTGGAAACACCATATATTTT
size: many; J: TRBJ2-6; D: TRBD1; V: TRBV4-3; CDR3: CASSRGQAPSGANVLTF; DNA: TGCGCCAGCAGCCGAGGACAGGCCCCCTCTGGGGCCAACGTCCTGACTTTC
size: many; J: TRBJ1-1; D: -; V: TRBV5-1; CDR3: CASSLYSENTEAFF; DNA: TGCGCCAGCAGCTTGTACAGTGAGAACACTGAAGCTTTCTTT
size: many; J: TRBJ1-2; D: TRBD1; V: TRBV6-6; CDR3: CASTPVGQANYGYTF; DNA: TGTGCCAGCACCCCGGTAGGACAGGCTAACTATGGCTACACCTTC
size: many; J: TRBJ1-2; D: TRBD1; V: TRBV5-1; CDR3: CASSATTGGDGYTF; DNA: TGCGCCAGCAGCGCCACGACAGGGGGGGATGGCTACACCTTC
size: many; J: TRBJ2-7; D: TRBD1; V: TRBV27; CDR3: CASSGPGQGKREQYF; DNA: TGTGCCAGCAGTGGCCCGGGACAGGGAAAACGCGAGCAGTACTTC
size: many; J: TRBJ2-2; D: -; V: TRBV15; CDR3: CATSRVRFFRELFF; DNA: TGTGCCACCAGCAGAGTTCGGTTCTTCCGGGAGCTGTTTTTT
size: many; J: TRBJ1-3; D: TRBD1; V: TRBV9; CDR3: CASSAGQGGGNTIYF; DNA: TGTGCCAGCAGCGCGGGACAGGGTGGTGGAAACACCATATATTTT
size: many; J: TRBJ2-7; D: -; V: TRBV7-2; CDR3: CASSQLHEQYF; DNA: TGTGCCAGCAGCCAACTGCACGAGCAGTACTTC
size: many; J: TRBJ1-2; D: -; V: TRBV15; CDR3: CATSRQDYGYTF; DNA: TGTGCCACCAGCAGACAGGATTATGGCTACACCTTC
size: many; J: TRBJ2-1; D: -; V: TRBV19; CDR3: CASSIPYAGAGEQFF; DNA: TGTGCCAGTAGTATCCCGTATGCGGGGGCGGGTGAGCAGTTCTTC